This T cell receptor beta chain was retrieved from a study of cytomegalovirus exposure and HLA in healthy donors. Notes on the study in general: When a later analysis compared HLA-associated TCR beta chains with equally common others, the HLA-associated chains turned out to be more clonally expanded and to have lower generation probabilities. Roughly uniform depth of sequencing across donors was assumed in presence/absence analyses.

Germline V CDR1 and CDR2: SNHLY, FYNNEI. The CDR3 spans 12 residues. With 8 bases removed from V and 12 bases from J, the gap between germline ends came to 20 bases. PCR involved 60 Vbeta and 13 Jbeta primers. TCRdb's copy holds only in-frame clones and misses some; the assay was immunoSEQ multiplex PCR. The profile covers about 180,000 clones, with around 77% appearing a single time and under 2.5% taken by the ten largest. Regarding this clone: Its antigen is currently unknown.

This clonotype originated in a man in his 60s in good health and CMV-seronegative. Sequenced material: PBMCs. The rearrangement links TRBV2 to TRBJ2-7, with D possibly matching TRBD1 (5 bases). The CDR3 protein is CASGPGSAGWYF. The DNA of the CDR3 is TGTGCCAGCGGCCCAGGGTCAGCAGGGTGGTACTTC.